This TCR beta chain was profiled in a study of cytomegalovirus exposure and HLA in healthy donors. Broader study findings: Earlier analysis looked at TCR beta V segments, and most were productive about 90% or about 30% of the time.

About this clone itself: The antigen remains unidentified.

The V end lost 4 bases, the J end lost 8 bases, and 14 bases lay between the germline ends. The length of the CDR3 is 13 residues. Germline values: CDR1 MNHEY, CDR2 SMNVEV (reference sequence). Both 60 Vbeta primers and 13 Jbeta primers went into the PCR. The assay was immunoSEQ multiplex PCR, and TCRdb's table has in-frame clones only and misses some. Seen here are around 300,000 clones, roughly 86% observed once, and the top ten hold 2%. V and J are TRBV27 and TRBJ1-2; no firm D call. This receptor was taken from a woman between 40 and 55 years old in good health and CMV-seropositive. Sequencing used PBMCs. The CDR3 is CASSSHRGKGYTF. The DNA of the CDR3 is TGTGCCAGCAGTTCCCACCGAGGTAAAGGCTACACCTTC.